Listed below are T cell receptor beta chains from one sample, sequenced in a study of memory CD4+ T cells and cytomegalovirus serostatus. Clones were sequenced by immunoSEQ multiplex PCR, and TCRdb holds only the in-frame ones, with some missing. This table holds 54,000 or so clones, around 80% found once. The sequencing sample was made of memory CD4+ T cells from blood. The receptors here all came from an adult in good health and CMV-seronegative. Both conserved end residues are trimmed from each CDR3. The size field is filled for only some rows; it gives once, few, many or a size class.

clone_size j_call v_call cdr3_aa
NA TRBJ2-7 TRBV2 ASSRESYEQY
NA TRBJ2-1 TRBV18 ASSPLRDTLIGQF
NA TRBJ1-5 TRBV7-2 ASSSRGAYSNQPQH
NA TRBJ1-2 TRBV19 ASSRTESPPYGYT
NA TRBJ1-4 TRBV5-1 ASSLGQTVWEKLF
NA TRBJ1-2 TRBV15 ATTTRDTYGYT
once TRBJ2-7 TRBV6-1 ASSEALWAYEQY
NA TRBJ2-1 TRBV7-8 ASSLGTGGPREQF
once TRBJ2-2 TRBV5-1 ASTDFSGRGTGELF
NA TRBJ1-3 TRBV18 ASSPDGQGKNTIY
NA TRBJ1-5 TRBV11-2 ASSFQVQDQPQH
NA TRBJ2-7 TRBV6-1 ASSEALARGYEQY
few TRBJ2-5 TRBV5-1 ASSTGTGLETQY
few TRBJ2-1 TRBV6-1 ASSLAGEGYNEQF
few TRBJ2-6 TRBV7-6 ASSPGRFEAYSGANVLT
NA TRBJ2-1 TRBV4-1 ASSQVNLVTYNEQF
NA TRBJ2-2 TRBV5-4 ASSLVGTGSRELF
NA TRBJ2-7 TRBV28 ASVPLGQKKQY
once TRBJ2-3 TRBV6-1 ASSESTGQGTDTQY
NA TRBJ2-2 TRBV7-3 ASSLWTGARTGELF
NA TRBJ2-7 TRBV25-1 ASSVAGPISYEQY
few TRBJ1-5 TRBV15 ATSREGGGGNQPQH
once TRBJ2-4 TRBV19 ASSIDIKNIQY
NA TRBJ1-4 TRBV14 ASSGQVGAYEKLF
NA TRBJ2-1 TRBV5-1 ASSLGSTGHEQF
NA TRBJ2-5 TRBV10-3 AIGIQETQY
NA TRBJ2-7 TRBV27 ASSLQGLAGGYEQY
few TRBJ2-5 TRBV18 ASSLLGRGPQETQY
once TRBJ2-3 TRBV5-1 ASTFGTSGSLDTQY
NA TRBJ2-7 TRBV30 AWSGNSGWKGQY
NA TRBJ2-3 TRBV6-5 ASSYTWAAPADTQY
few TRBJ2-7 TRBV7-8 ASSSDKEGTYEQY
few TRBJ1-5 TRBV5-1 ASSLETNQPQH
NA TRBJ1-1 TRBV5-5 ASSFNRDTEAF
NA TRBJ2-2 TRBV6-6 ASSYVRAGELF
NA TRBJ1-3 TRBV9 ASSVAPNGLTEGNTIY
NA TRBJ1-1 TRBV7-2 ASRSPGQGATEAF
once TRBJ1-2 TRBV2 ASSTGTARGYT
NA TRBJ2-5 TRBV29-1 SVEATHQETQY
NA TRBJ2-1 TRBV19 ASSITLASSYNEQF
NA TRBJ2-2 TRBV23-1 ASSLRNRVYTGELF
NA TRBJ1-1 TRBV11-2 ASSPTAGRATEAF
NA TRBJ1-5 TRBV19 ASSSTRTDRHNQPQH
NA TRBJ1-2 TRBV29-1 SADRGESRAYGYT
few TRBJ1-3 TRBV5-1 ASSSGSSGNTIY
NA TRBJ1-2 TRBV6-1 ASSEASGGVYGYT
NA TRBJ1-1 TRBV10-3 AISQRQLEAF
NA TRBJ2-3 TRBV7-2 ASGGADTQY
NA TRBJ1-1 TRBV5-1 ASSSRDSNADTEAF
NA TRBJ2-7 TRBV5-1 ASSLGIYEQY
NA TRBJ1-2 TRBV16 ASSPVGKWLKYGYT
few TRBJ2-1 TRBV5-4 ASSLALNEQF
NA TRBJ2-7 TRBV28 ASSSLFSGGDEQY
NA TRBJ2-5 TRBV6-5 ASSYRQGYRETQY